This T cell receptor (beta chain) derives from a study of blood T cell repertoires in COVID-19. Study at large: Acute and convalescent COVID-19 specimens originated in the United States, Italy and Spain.

As originally analysed: Nucleated cell number was recorded as an estimate derived from reference gene primer amplification. This table comes from immunoSEQ multiplex PCR, and its TCRdb copy is limited to in-frame clones, with some not included. That table is the source of V, J and clone size, and D and trimming were worked out from the DNA. This table has about 140,000 clones, 84% appearing once. This clone came up once. The CDR3 covers 13 residues. The V segment lost 7 bases and the J segment 3 bases; nucleotides outside the gene matches: 5. Germline loops: CDR1 MNHEY, CDR2 SVGAGI. J is TRBJ2-5 and V is TRBV6-5; the match to TRBD2 covers 7 bases. Sequenced input: peripheral blood. This TCR came from a human donor in a cohort sampled during active COVID-19. The CDR3 loop reads CASIEGTKETQYF. DNA for the CDR3: TGTGCCAGCATCGAAGGGACTAAAGAGACCCAGTACTTC.